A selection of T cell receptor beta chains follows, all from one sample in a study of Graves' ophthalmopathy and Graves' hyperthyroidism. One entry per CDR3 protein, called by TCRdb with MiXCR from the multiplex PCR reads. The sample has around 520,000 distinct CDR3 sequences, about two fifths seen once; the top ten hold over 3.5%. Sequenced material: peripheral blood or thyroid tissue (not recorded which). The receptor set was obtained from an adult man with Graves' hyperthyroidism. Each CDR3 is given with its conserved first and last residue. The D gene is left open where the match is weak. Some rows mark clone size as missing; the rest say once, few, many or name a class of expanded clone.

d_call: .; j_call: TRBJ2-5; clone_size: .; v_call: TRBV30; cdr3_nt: TGTGCCTGGAGACGCGGGGAGACCCAGTACTTC; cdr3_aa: CAWRRGETQYF
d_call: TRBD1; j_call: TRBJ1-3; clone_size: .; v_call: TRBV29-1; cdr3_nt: TGCAGCGTCGACAGGGGGAGCACCATATATTTT; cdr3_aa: CSVDRGSTIYF
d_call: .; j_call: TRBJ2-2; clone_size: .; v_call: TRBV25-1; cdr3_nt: TGTGCCAGCAGCGTCCAGACAGGCGGCGGGGAGCTGTTTTTT; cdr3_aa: CASSVQTGGGELFF
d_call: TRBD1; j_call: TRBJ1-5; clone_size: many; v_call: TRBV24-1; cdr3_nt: TGTGCCACCAGTGCGGGACAGGAAAATCAGCCCCAGCATTTT; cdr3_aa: CATSAGQENQPQHF
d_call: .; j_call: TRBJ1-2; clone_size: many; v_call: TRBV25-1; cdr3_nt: TGTGCCAGCAGTGAATGCCCGATGTGTGGCTACACCTTC; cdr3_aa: CASSECPMCGYTF
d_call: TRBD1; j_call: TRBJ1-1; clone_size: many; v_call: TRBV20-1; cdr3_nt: TGCAGTGCTCGAAAGACAGGGGGCTGGACTGAAGCTTTCTTT; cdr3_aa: CSARKTGGWTEAFF
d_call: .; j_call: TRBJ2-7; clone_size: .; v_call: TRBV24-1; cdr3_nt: TGTGCCACCAGTGCCGGAGGAATCCGGGACAGCGGGTTCGAGCAGTACTTC; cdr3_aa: CATSAGGIRDSGFEQYF
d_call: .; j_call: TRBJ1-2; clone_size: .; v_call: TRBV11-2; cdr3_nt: TGTGCCAGCAGCTTAGCATCACTCTTCGGTCAGGAACCCTATGGCTACACCTTC; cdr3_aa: CASSLASLFGQEPYGYTF
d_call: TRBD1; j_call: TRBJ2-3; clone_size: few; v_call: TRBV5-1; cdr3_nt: TGCGCCAGCAGCCCCGGACAGGGACGTGATACGCAGTATTTT; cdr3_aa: CASSPGQGRDTQYF
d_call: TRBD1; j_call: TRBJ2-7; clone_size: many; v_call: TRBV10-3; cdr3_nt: TGTGCCATCAGTGAGTCGACCGGGACAGCCTCCTACGAGCAGTACTTC; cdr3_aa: CAISESTGTASYEQYF
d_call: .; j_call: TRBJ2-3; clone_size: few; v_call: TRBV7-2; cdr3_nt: TGTGCCACCCTGCTAAGACTAAGCACAGATACGCAGTATTTT; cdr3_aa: CATLLRLSTDTQYF
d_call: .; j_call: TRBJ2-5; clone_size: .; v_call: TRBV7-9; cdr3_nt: TGTGCCAGCAGCTCAGCCCAGACTTCGTACCAAGAGACCCAGTACTTC; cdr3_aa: CASSSAQTSYQETQYF
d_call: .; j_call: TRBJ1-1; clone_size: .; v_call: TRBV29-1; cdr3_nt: TGCAGCGCCGGACTGGGGTCACTGAACACTGAAGCTTTCTTT; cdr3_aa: CSAGLGSLNTEAFF
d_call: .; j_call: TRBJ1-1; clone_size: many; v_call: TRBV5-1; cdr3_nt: TGCGCCAGCAGCTTGGGGGTGGACCCTATGAACACTGAAGCTTTCTTT; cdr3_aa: CASSLGVDPMNTEAFF
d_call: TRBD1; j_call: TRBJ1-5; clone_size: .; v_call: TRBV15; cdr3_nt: TGTGCCACCAGCGGGGACAGGGGAGGCAATCAGCCCCAGCATTTT; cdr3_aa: CATSGDRGGNQPQHF
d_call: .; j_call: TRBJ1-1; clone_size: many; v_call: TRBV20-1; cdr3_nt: TGCAGTGCTAGAGAAGAAGGCCAGGGATACACTGAAGCTTTCTTT; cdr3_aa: CSAREEGQGYTEAFF
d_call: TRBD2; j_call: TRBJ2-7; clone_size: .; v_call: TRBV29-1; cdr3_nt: TGCAGCCCCGGGGGGGAGCGCTACGAGCAGTACTTC; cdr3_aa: CSPGGERYEQYF
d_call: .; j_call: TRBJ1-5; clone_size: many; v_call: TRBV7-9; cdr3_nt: TGTGCCAGCAGCCGGACCATGGTTCAGCCCCAGCATTTT; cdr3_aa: CASSRTMVQPQHF